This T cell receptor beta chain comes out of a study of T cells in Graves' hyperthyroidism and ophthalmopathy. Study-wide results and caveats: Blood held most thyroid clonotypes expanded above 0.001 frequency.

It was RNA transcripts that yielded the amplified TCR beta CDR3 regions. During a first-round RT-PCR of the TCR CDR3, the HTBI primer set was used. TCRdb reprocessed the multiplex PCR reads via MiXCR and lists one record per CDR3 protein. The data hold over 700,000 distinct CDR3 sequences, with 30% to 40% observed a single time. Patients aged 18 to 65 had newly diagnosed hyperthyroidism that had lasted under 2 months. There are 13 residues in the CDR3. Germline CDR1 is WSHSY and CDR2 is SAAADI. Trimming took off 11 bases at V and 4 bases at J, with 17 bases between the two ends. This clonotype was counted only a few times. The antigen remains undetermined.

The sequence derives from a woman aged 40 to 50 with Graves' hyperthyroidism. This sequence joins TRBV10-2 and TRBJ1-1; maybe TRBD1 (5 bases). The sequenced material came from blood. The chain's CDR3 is CAQEGRRSTEAFF. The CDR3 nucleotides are TGCGCCCAAGAGGGACGAAGAAGCACTGAAGCTTTCTTT.